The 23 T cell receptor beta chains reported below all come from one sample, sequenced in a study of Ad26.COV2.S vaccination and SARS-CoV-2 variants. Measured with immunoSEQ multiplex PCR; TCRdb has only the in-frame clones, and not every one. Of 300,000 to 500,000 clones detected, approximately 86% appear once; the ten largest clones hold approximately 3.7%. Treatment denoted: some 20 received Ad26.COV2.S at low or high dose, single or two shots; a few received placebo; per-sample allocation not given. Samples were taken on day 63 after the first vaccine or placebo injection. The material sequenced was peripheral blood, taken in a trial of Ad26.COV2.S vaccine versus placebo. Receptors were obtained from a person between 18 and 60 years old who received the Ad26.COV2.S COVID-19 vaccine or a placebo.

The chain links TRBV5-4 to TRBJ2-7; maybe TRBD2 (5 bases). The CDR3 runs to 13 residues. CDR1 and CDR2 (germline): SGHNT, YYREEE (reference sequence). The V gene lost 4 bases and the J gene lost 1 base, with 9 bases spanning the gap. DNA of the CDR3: TGTGCCAGCAGCCCCGGGGAATCCTACGAGCAGTACTTC. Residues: CASSPGESYEQYF.

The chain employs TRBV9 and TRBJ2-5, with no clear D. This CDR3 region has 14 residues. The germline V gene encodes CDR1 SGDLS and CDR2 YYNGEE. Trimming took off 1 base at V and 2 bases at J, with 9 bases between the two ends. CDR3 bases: TGTGCCAGCAGCGTAACGGACGAACAAGAGACCCAGTACTTC. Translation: CASSVTDEQETQYF.

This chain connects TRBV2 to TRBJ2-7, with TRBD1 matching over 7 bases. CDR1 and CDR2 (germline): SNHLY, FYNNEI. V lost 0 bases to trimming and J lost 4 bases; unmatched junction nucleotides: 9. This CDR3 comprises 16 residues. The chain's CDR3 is CASSEAVGQLLYEQYF. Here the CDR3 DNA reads TGTGCCAGCAGTGAAGCCGTGGGACAGCTACTTTACGAGCAGTACTTC.

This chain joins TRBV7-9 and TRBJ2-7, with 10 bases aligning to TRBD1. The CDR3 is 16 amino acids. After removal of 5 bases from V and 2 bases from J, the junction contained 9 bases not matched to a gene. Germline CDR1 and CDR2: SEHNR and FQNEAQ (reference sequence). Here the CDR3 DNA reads TGTGCCAGCAGCCAAGGGGACAGGGGTGTTCCCTACGAGCAGTACTTC. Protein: CASSQGDRGVPYEQYF.

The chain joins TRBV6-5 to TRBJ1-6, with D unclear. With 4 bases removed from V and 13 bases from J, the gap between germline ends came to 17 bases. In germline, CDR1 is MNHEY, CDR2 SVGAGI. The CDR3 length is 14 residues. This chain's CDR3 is CASSSILGALPLHF. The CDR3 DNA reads TGTGCCAGCAGTTCCATCCTCGGTGCTTTGCCCCTCCACTTT.

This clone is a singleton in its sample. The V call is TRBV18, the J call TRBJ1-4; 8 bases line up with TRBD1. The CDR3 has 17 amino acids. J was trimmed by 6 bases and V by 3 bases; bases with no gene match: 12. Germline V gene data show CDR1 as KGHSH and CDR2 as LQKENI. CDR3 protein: CASSPAATGDRYEKLFF. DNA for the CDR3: TGTGCCAGCTCACCCGCCGCGACAGGGGATCGTTATGAAAAACTGTTTTTT.

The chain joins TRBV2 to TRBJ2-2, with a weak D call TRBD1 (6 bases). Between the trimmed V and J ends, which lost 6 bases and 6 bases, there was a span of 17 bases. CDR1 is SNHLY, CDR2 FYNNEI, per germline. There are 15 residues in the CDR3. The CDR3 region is CASRATGSWAGELFF. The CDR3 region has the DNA TGTGCCAGCAGGGCTACAGGGAGTTGGGCCGGGGAGCTGTTTTTT.

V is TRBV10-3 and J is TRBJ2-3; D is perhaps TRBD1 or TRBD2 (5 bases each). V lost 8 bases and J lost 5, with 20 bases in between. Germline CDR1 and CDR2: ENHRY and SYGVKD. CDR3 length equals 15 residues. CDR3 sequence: CAIGALGRAGDTQYF. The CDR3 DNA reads TGTGCCATCGGGGCCTTGGGACGAGCTGGAGATACGCAGTATTTT.

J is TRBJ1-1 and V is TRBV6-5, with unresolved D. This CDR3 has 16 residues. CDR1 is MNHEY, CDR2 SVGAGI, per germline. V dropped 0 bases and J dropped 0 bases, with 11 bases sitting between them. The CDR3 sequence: CASSYSQLPMNTEAFF. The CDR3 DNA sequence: TGTGCCAGCAGTTACTCGCAGCTGCCTATGAACACTGAAGCTTTCTTT.

The CDR3 bases are TGCGCCAGCAGCCAAGATCGGGGCATTAAGAACACTGAAGCTTTCTTT. Protein product: CASSQDRGIKNTEAFF. The rearrangement uses TRBV4-3 and TRBJ1-1, with a tentative D call TRBD1 (5 bases). CDR3 length equals 16 residues. V was clipped by 0 bases and J by 1 base, with 12 bases between them. The germline V gene has CDR1 LGHNA and CDR2 YSLEER.

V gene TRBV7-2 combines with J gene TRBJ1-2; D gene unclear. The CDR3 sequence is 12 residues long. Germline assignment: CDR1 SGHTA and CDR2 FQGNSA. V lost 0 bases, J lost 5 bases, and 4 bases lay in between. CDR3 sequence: CASSLAGYGYTF. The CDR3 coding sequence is TGTGCCAGCAGCTTAGCCGGTTATGGCTACACCTTC. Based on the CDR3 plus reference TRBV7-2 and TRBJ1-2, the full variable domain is GAGVSQSPSNKVTEKGKDVELRCDPISGHTALYWYRQSLGQGLEFLIYFQGNSAPDKSGLPSDRFSAERTGGSVSTLTIQRTQQEDSAVYLCASSLAGYGYTFGSGTRLTVV.

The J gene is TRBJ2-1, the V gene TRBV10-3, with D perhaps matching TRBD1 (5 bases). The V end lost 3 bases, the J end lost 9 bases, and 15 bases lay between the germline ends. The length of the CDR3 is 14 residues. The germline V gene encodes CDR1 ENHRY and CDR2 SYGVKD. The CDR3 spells CAISDSQGSAEQFF. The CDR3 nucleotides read TGTGCCATCAGTGATTCTCAGGGATCTGCTGAGCAGTTCTTC.

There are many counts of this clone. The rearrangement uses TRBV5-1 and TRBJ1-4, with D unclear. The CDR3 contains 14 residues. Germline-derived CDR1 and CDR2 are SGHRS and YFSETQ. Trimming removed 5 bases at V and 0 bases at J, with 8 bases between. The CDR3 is CASRVQATNEKLFF. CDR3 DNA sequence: TGCGCCAGCAGGGTCCAGGCAACTAATGAAAAACTGTTTTTT. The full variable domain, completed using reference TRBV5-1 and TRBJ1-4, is KAGVTQTPRYLIKTRGQQVTLSCSPISGHRSVSWYQQTPGQGLQFLFEYFSETQRNKGNFPGRFSGRQFSNSRSEMNVSTLELGDSALYLCASRVQATNEKLFFGSGTQLSVL.

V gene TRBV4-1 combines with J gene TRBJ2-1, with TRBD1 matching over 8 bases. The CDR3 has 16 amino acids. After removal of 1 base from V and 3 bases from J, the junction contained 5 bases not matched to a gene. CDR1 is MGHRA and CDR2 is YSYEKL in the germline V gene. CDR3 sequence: CASSQGDRSYYNEQFF. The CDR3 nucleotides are TGCGCCAGCAGCCAAGGGGACAGGAGTTACTACAATGAGCAGTTCTTC.

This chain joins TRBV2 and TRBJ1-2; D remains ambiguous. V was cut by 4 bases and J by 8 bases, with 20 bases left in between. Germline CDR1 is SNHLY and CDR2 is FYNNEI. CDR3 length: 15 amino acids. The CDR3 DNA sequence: TGTGCCAGCAGTGCCAACGGACCGAGGTCGCGCGGCTACACCTTC. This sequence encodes CASSANGPRSRGYTF.

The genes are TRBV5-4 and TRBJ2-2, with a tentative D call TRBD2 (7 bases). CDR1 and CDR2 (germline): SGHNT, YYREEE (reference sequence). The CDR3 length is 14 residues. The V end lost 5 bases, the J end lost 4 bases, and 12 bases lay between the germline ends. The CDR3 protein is CASSPRGATGELFF. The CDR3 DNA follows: TGTGCCAGCAGTCCCCGGGGGGCCACCGGGGAGCTGTTTTTT. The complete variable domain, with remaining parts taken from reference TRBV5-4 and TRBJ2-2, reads ETGVTQSPTHLIKTRGQQVTLRCSSQSGHNTVSWYQQALGQGPQFIFQYYREEENGRGNFPPRFSGLQFPNYSSELNVNALELDDSALYLCASSPRGATGELFFGEGSRLTVL.

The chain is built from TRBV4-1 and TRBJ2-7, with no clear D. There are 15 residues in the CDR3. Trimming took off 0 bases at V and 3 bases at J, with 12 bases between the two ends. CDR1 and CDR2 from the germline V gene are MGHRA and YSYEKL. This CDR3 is CASSQDSQVDYEQYF. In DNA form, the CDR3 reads TGCGCCAGCAGCCAAGATAGTCAGGTCGACTACGAGCAGTACTTC.

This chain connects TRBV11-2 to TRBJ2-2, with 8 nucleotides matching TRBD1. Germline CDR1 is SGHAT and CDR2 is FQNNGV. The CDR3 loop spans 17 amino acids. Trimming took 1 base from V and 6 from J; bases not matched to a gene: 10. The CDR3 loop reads CASSLVRGQGHPGELFF. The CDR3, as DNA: TGTGCCAGCAGCTTAGTCCGTGGACAGGGACACCCCGGGGAGCTGTTTTTT.

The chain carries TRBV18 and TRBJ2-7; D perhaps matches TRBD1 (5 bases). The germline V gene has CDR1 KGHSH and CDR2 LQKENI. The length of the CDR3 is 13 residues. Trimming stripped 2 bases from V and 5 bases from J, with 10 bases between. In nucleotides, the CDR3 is TGTGCCAGCTCACCATCCTCGGACAACGAGCAGTACTTC. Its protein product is CASSPSSDNEQYF.

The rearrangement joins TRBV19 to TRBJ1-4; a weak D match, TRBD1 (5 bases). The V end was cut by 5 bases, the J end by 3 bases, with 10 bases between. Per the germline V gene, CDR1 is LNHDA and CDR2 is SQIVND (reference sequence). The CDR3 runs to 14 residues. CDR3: CASSSGTANEKLFF. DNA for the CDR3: TGTGCCAGTAGTTCCGGGACGGCTAATGAAAAACTGTTTTTT.

CDR3 sequence reads: CASSPLTSGGLSTDTQYF. CDR3 bases: TGTGCCAGCTCACCACTGACTAGCGGGGGACTTAGCACAGATACGCAGTATTTT. This chain uses TRBV18 with TRBJ2-3; 12 nucleotides align to TRBD2. With V trimmed by 1 base and J by 0 bases, 5 bases remained unmatched. The germline CDR1 and CDR2 sequences are KGHSH and LQKENI. The CDR3 has 18 amino acids.

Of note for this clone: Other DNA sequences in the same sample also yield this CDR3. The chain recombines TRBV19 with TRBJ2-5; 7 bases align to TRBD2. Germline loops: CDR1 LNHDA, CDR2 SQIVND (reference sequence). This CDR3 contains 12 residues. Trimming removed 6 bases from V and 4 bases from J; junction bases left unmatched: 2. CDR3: CASSRGGETQYF. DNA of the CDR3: TGTGCCAGTAGCCGCGGGGGAGAGACCCAGTACTTC.

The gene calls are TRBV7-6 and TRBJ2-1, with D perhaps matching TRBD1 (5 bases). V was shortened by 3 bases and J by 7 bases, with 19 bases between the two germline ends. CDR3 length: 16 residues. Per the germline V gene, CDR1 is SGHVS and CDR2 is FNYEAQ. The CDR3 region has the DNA TGTGCCAGCAGCTTTATGGGGCCCAGGGTGCCGAATGAGCAGTTCTTC. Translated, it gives CASSFMGPRVPNEQFF.